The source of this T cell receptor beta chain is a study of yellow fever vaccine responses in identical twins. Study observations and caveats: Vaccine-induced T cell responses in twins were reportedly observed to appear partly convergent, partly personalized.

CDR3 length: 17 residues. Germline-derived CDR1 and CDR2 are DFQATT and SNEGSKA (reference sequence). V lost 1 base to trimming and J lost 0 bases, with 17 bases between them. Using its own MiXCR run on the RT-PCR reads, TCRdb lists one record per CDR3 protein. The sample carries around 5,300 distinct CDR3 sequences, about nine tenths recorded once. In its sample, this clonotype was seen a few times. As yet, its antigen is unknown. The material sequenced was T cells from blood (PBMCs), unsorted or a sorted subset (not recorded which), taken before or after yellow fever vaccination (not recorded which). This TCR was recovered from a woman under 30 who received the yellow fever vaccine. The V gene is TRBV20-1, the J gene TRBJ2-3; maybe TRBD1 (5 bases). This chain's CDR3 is CSARGSTGSSSTDTQYF. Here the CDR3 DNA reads TGCAGTGCTAGAGGTTCAACAGGCTCATCTAGCACAGATACGCAGTATTTT.